One sample yielded the 21 T cell receptor beta chains listed below, sequenced in a study of neurological immune-mediated disorders (dated 2019 in TCRdb). Library method: 5' RACE. Sequencing relied on an Illumina HiSeq 2500. TCRdb reprocessed the public reads (quality trimming at Q25 with fastp, clone calling with MiXCR) and kept in-frame beta chains. A single entry per CDR3 protein holds the most common genes and DNA from its merged rows. For this sample the table gives over 55,000 distinct CDR3 sequences, of which 2% to 2.5% were detected only once. Around 3% of the sample belongs to the ten largest clones. Material for sequencing was PBMCs. Source of these receptors: a man in his forties or fifties with multiple sclerosis.

The sample holds many counts of this clonotype. This rearrangement joins TRBV7-6 to TRBJ2-3; D not resolved. The CDR3 has 13 amino acids. Germline CDR1 reads SGHVS; CDR2 reads FNYEAQ. Trimming shortened V by 1 base and J by 1 base, and 3 bases separated the two germline ends. CDR3 nucleotides: TGTGCCAGCAGCTTAGTGGGCACAGATACGCAGTATTTT. It specifies CASSLVGTDTQYF.

This clonotype was seen ten or more times. In nucleotides, the CDR3 is TGTGCCAGCAGCTTCGGACAGGGCGTTACTTTAGCTTTCTTT. Its protein product is CASSFGQGVTLAFF. The chain employs TRBV7-9 and TRBJ1-1; 8 bases are a match to TRBD1. There are 14 residues in the CDR3. CDR1 and CDR2 from the germline V gene are SEHNR and FQNEAQ (reference sequence). Unmatched junction bases numbered 10, after V lost 3 bases and J lost 10 bases.

This clonotype was counted at least ten times. The rearrangement links TRBV20-1 to TRBJ2-7; possible D gene TRBD1, 7 bases. The germline V gene encodes CDR1 DFQATT and CDR2 SNEGSKA (reference sequence). Trimming removed 5 bases from V and 4 bases from J, with 15 bases in between. This CDR3 region has 13 residues. For the CDR3, the DNA is TGCAGTGCTCCGGAGGGGGCGGGGTACGAGCAGTACTTC. It codes for CSAPEGAGYEQYF.

In its sample, this clonotype was seen many times. This chain joins TRBV5-8 and TRBJ1-5; D unclear. CDR3 length: 12 residues. Germline V gives CDR1 SGHTS, CDR2 YDEGEE. V was pared by 4 bases and J by 5 bases, with 7 bases between. This chain's CDR3 is CASSRLDQPQHF. The CDR3 region has the DNA TGTGCCAGCAGCCGCTTGGATCAGCCCCAGCATTTT. The whole variable domain, filled in from reference TRBV5-8 and TRBJ1-5, reads EAGVTQSPTHLIKTRGQQATLRCSPISGHTSVYWYQQALGLGLQFLLWYDEGEERNRGNFPPRFSGRQFPNYSSELNVNALELEDSALYLCASSRLDQPQHFGDGTRLSIL.

This clonotype was picked up many times. The junction shows a germline mismatch at one end, possibly a read error. The chain combines TRBV12-3 or TRBV12-4 with TRBJ2-4, with 7 positions matching TRBD2. CDR3 length: 13 amino acids. CDR3 sequence (DNA): TGTGCCAGCAGTTCCGGGGGAGGGGACTCGGCTCACTTC. Protein: CASSSGGGDSAHF.

This clonotype came up many times. The genes are TRBV20-1 and TRBJ1-1; D is unclear. V was clipped by 1 base and J by 1 base, with 10 bases between them. Germline CDR1 reads DFQATT; CDR2 reads SNEGSKA (reference sequence). The CDR3 runs to 14 residues. The CDR3 sequence: CSARVAATNTEAFF. CDR3 DNA: TGCAGTGCTAGAGTTGCAGCGACGAACACTGAAGCTTTCTTT.

This clonotype was seen repeatedly, ten times or more. The chain uses TRBV7-2 and TRBJ1-5; D is ambiguous. The CDR3 is 14 amino acids. V was shortened by 6 bases and J by 0 bases, with 9 bases between the two germline ends. Germline CDR1 reads SGHTA; CDR2 reads FQGNSA. The CDR3 DNA reads as TGTGCCAGCAGTGACGGATATAGCAATCAGCCCCAGCATTTT. Translation gives CASSDGYSNQPQHF.

This clonotype was found many times. The rearrangement links TRBV20-1 to TRBJ2-7, with 7 bases fitting TRBD2. The CDR3 is 14 amino acids. The germline V gene has CDR1 DFQATT and CDR2 SNEGSKA (reference sequence). Germline trimming cut 0 bases from V and 1 base from J; bases unmatched to any gene: 3. CDR3 sequence: CSARDPLASYEQYF. The CDR3 nucleotides are TGCAGTGCTAGAGATCCACTAGCGTCCTACGAGCAGTACTTC.

This chain joins TRBV2 and TRBJ2-5; D may be TRBD1 or TRBD2 (5 bases each). This CDR3 comprises 14 residues. Germline lookup yields CDR1 SNHLY and CDR2 FYNNEI. Deletions cut 7 bases from V and 4 bases from J, with 16 bases between. For the CDR3, the DNA is TGTGCCAGCAAACCCGGGACCGTACGAGAGACCCAGTACTTC. It specifies CASKPGTVRETQYF.

This clonotype was detected many times. The J gene is TRBJ2-7, the V gene TRBV28; a weak D match, TRBD1 (6 bases). Germline-derived CDR1 and CDR2 are MDHEN and SYDVKM. Deletions cut 5 bases from V and 7 bases from J, with 12 bases between. The CDR3 length is 12 residues. CDR3 loop: CASSQTGLEQYF. CDR3 coding DNA: TGTGCCAGCAGTCAGACAGGCCTAGAGCAGTACTTC.

Many counts were recorded for this clonotype. The rearrangement uses TRBV6-2 or TRBV6-3 and TRBJ2-7; no reliable D call. Germline CDR1 and CDR2: MNHEY and SVGEGT. V lost 6 bases and J lost 0, with 15 bases in between. The CDR3 is made up of 15 amino acids. The chain's CDR3 is CASSAGRTRSYEQYF. CDR3 bases: TGTGCCAGCAGCGCCGGGCGAACCCGCTCCTACGAGCAGTACTTC.

This clonotype was found many times. V and J are TRBV28 and TRBJ2-7; either TRBD1 or TRBD2 may fit D (5 bases each). With 3 bases removed from V and 6 bases from J, the gap between germline ends came to 12 bases. Germline V CDR1 and CDR2: MDHEN, SYDVKM. This CDR3 has 13 residues. The CDR3 reads CASSLPPGPEQYF. The CDR3 DNA is TGTGCCAGCAGTTTGCCCCCGGGGCCCGAGCAGTACTTC. Complete variable domain (other parts from reference TRBV28 and TRBJ2-7): DVKVTQSSRYLVKRTGEKVFLECVQDMDHENMFWYRQDPGLGLRLIYFSYDVKMKEKGDIPEGYSVSREKKERFSLILESASTNQTSMYLCASSLPPGPEQYFGPGTRLTVT.

This clonotype was recorded at least ten times. The CDR3 sequence: CSVRVASDAYGYTF. CDR3 DNA: TGCAGCGTTCGAGTGGCGTCAGACGCCTATGGCTACACCTTC. The chain couples TRBV29-1 to TRBJ1-2, with no clear D. This CDR3 has 14 residues. In germline, CDR1 is SQVTM, CDR2 ANQGSEA. V shed 5 bases and J shed 4 bases, with 17 bases lying between them. The full variable domain, its missing parts supplied by reference TRBV29-1 and TRBJ1-2, is SAVISQKPSRDICQRGTSLTIQCQVDSQVTMMFWYRQQPGQSLTLIATANQGSEATYESGFVIDKFPISRPNLTFSTLTVSNMSPEDSSIYLCSVRVASDAYGYTFGSGTRLTVV.

This clonotype occurred many times. This sequence joins TRBV20-1 and TRBJ1-4; D remains ambiguous. There are 13 residues in the CDR3. With 3 bases removed from V and 5 bases from J, the gap between germline ends came to 10 bases. The V gene's germline CDR1 is DFQATT and CDR2 SNEGSKA (reference sequence). The CDR3 loop reads CSASSAGNEKLFF. Here the CDR3 DNA reads TGCAGTGCTAGTTCGGCGGGCAATGAAAAACTGTTTTTT.

There are many counts of this clonotype. The chain employs TRBV20-1 and TRBJ1-5; 9 nucleotides match TRBD1. The germline V gene encodes CDR1 DFQATT and CDR2 SNEGSKA (reference sequence). CDR3 length: 14 amino acids. V shed 4 bases and J 3 bases; nucleotides not matched to a gene: 4. Here the CDR3 DNA reads TGCAGTGCTAAGGACAGGGGTTTCAATCAGCCCCAGCATTTT. This codes for CSAKDRGFNQPQHF.

This clonotype was seen a few times. A read error may be the cause here, since a much bigger clone is one base away. V usage is TRBV20-1 and J usage is TRBJ2-1; TRBD2 might be the D (6 bases). This CDR3 has 11 amino acids. Germline lookup yields CDR1 DFQATT and CDR2 SNEGSKA (reference sequence). V was clipped by 8 bases and J by 7 bases, with 12 bases between them. The CDR3 protein is CSPSGWNEQFF. CDR3 nucleotide sequence: TGCAGTCCCAGCGGGTGGAATGAGCAGTTCTTC.

This clonotype was detected many times. The chain joins TRBV29-1 to TRBJ1-1; no firm D call. Deletions cut 6 bases from V and 6 bases from J, with 8 bases between. The CDR3 spans 10 residues. Germline V gives CDR1 SQVTM, CDR2 ANQGSEA. The CDR3 sequence: CSVGDAEAFF. DNA for the CDR3: TGCAGCGTGGGCGACGCTGAAGCTTTCTTT.

This clonotype was recorded many times. The gene calls are TRBV12-3 or TRBV12-4 and TRBJ1-5, with D uncertain. The CDR3 covers 14 residues. Between the trimmed V and J ends, which lost 7 bases and 5 bases, there was a span of 15 bases. CDR3 coding DNA: TGTGCCAGCACCCCCTGGAGGGAGGATCAGCCCCAGCATTTT. This encodes CASTPWREDQPQHF.

This clonotype came up a few times. The chain carries TRBV20-1 and TRBJ2-2; D not certain. The CDR3 spans 12 residues. Per the germline V gene, CDR1 is DFQATT and CDR2 is SNEGSKA (reference sequence). V was pared by 5 bases and J by 4 bases, with 8 bases between. The CDR3: CSALGPTGELFF. The CDR3 nucleotides read TGCAGTGCTCTGGGCCCCACCGGGGAGCTGTTTTTT.

This clonotype came up many times. The chain links TRBV29-1 to TRBJ1-3, with no clear D. The CDR3 is 16 residues long. CDR1 is SQVTM and CDR2 is ANQGSEA in the germline V gene. Trimming stripped 0 bases from V and 0 bases from J, with 12 bases between. CDR3 bases: TGCAGCGTTGAAGATCGTTACAGAAGCTCTGGAAACACCATATATTTT. Translating gives CSVEDRYRSSGNTIYF.

This clonotype came up many times. V is TRBV5-1 and J is TRBJ2-7, with TRBD2 identical over 7 bases. V was clipped by 4 bases and J by 3 bases; unmatched bases: 10. Germline loops: CDR1 SGHRS, CDR2 YFSETQ. This CDR3 comprises 15 residues. The CDR3 DNA follows: TGCGCCAGCAGCCCACCCGGTCGGGACTACTACGAGCAGTACTTC. Protein product: CASSPPGRDYYEQYF.